These T cell receptor beta chains were read from a single sample in a study of T cells in lung cancer brain metastases. TCRdb's table, derived via immunoSEQ multiplex PCR, lists solely in-frame clones and lacks some. The table has over a thousand clones, about 89% seen once; the top ten hold 11%. Source material: tumor tissue from a brain metastasis. The receptor set was obtained from a woman in her 50s with non-small cell lung cancer that had spread to the brain. CDR3s include the opening cysteine and the closing phenylalanine or tryptophan. Each record gives: clone size, D gene, V gene, J gene, CDR3 protein, CDR3 DNA. The D gene is left open where the match is weak. For some rows the clone size is stated as once, few or many, or as a class when expanded; others skip it.

abundance: -
d_gene: -
v_gene: TRBV10-2
j_gene: TRBJ1-1
CDR3aa: CASSEFSQVTEAFF
CDR3nt: TGCGCCAGCAGTGAGTTCTCCCAGGTCACTGAAGCTTTCTTT

abundance: -
d_gene: TRBD1
v_gene: TRBV5-1
j_gene: TRBJ2-7
CDR3aa: CASTTTGGSYEQYF
CDR3nt: TGCGCCAGCACCACCACAGGGGGTTCTTACGAGCAGTACTTC

abundance: -
d_gene: -
v_gene: TRBV11-1
j_gene: TRBJ1-5
CDR3aa: CASSLGLDQPQHF
CDR3nt: TGTGCCAGCAGCCTCGGCCTAGATCAGCCCCAGCATTTT

abundance: once
d_gene: -
v_gene: TRBV9
j_gene: TRBJ1-2
CDR3aa: CASSPLPGPANYGYTF
CDR3nt: TGTGCCAGCAGCCCGCTACCAGGGCCAGCTAACTATGGCTACACCTTC

abundance: -
d_gene: -
v_gene: TRBV5-1
j_gene: TRBJ2-3
CDR3aa: CASSLVSTRSSTDTQYF
CDR3nt: TGCGCCAGCAGCTTGGTTAGTACCCGATCTAGCACAGATACGCAGTATTTT

abundance: large
d_gene: -
v_gene: TRBV15
j_gene: TRBJ1-3
CDR3aa: CATSREKGLSVGNTIYF
CDR3nt: TGTGCCACCAGCAGAGAGAAGGGACTCTCTGTTGGAAACACCATATATTTT

abundance: -
d_gene: -
v_gene: TRBV18
j_gene: TRBJ1-2
CDR3aa: CASSPGVNEGYGYTF
CDR3nt: TGTGCCAGCTCACCGGGGGTTAACGAGGGATATGGCTACACCTTC

abundance: -
d_gene: -
v_gene: TRBV11-2
j_gene: TRBJ2-7
CDR3aa: CASSPGSSYEQYF
CDR3nt: TGTGCCAGCAGCCCCGGGAGCTCCTACGAGCAGTACTTC

abundance: once
d_gene: -
v_gene: TRBV16
j_gene: TRBJ2-5
CDR3aa: CASSQGSSETQYF
CDR3nt: TGTGCCAGCAGCCAAGGTAGTAGTGAGACCCAGTACTTC

abundance: -
d_gene: -
v_gene: TRBV4-3
j_gene: TRBJ2-3
CDR3aa: CASSQDTGLTDTQYF
CDR3nt: TGCGCCAGCAGCCAAGATACAGGGTTGACAGATACGCAGTATTTT

abundance: -
d_gene: TRBD2
v_gene: TRBV11-2
j_gene: TRBJ2-7
CDR3aa: CASSLVLAGEQYF
CDR3nt: TGTGCCAGTAGCTTAGTCCTAGCGGGGGAGCAGTACTTC

abundance: -
d_gene: TRBD1
v_gene: TRBV6-6
j_gene: TRBJ2-7
CDR3aa: CASREGQSYEQYF
CDR3nt: TGTGCCAGCAGAGAGGGACAGTCCTACGAGCAGTACTTC

abundance: -
d_gene: TRBD1
v_gene: TRBV10-3
j_gene: TRBJ1-2
CDR3aa: CATLANRGSLRGYTF
CDR3nt: TGTGCCACCCTCGCGAACAGGGGAAGTCTGCGCGGCTACACCTTC

abundance: -
d_gene: TRBD2
v_gene: TRBV6-5
j_gene: TRBJ2-2
CDR3aa: CASRSGLGTGELFF
CDR3nt: TGTGCCAGCAGATCGGGACTAGGCACCGGGGAGCTGTTTTTT

abundance: -
d_gene: TRBD1
v_gene: TRBV7-3
j_gene: TRBJ1-1
CDR3aa: CASSLKGTGDMNTEAFF
CDR3nt: TGTGCCAGCAGCTTAAAAGGGACAGGGGACATGAACACTGAAGCTTTCTTT

abundance: -
d_gene: -
v_gene: TRBV5-1
j_gene: TRBJ2-7
CDR3aa: CASSLQGFHEQYF
CDR3nt: TGCGCCAGCAGCTTGCAGGGGTTCCACGAGCAGTACTTC

abundance: -
d_gene: -
v_gene: TRBV27
j_gene: TRBJ2-3
CDR3aa: CASSSEEARKASYSTDTQYF
CDR3nt: TGTGCCAGCAGTTCAGAGGAAGCGCGGAAGGCATCTTACAGCACAGATACGCAGTATTTT

abundance: -
d_gene: -
v_gene: TRBV7-9
j_gene: TRBJ2-2
CDR3aa: CASSPFQGNTGELFF
CDR3nt: TGTGCCAGCAGCCCGTTTCAGGGGAACACCGGGGAGCTGTTTTTT

abundance: -
d_gene: -
v_gene: TRBV4-3
j_gene: TRBJ2-3
CDR3aa: CASSQEKMPRDTQYF
CDR3nt: TGCGCCAGCAGCCAAGAAAAGATGCCGCGGGATACGCAGTATTTT

abundance: -
d_gene: -
v_gene: TRBV7-2
j_gene: TRBJ2-5
CDR3aa: CASSTNRAQETQYF
CDR3nt: TGTGCCAGCAGCACCAACAGGGCTCAAGAGACCCAGTACTTC

abundance: -
d_gene: -
v_gene: TRBV7-2
j_gene: TRBJ2-7
CDR3aa: CASSLDLYSSYEQYF
CDR3nt: TGTGCCAGCAGCTTAGACTTGTACAGCTCCTACGAGCAGTACTTC

abundance: -
d_gene: -
v_gene: TRBV11-2
j_gene: TRBJ1-3
CDR3aa: CASSPGSTGNTIYF
CDR3nt: TGTGCCAGCAGCCCAGGGTCGACTGGAAACACCATATATTTT

abundance: -
d_gene: -
v_gene: TRBV29-1
j_gene: TRBJ2-1
CDR3aa: CSVELARWNEQFF
CDR3nt: TGCAGCGTTGAACTAGCTCGGTGGAATGAGCAGTTCTTC

abundance: once
d_gene: -
v_gene: TRBV19
j_gene: TRBJ1-1
CDR3aa: CASSPTLGEAFF
CDR3nt: TGTGCCAGTAGCCCCACGTTGGGGGAAGCTTTCTTT

abundance: -
d_gene: -
v_gene: TRBV7-2
j_gene: TRBJ2-1
CDR3aa: CASSSTGFNEQFF
CDR3nt: TGTGCCAGCAGCTCCACAGGATTCAATGAGCAGTTCTTC

abundance: -
d_gene: TRBD1
v_gene: TRBV7-2
j_gene: TRBJ2-3
CDR3aa: CASSPSGGPDTQYF
CDR3nt: TGTGCCAGCAGTCCTTCAGGGGGCCCAGATACGCAGTATTTT

abundance: once
d_gene: TRBD1
v_gene: TRBV6-6
j_gene: TRBJ1-1
CDR3aa: CASSTLQTGSFF
CDR3nt: TGTGCCAGCAGTACCCTTCAGACAGGGTCTTTCTTT

abundance: -
d_gene: -
v_gene: TRBV20-1
j_gene: TRBJ2-1
CDR3aa: CSAFNGEQFF
CDR3nt: TGCAGTGCTTTCAATGGAGAGCAGTTCTTC

abundance: -
d_gene: -
v_gene: TRBV5-1
j_gene: TRBJ1-4
CDR3aa: CASSLAGPGRKLFF
CDR3nt: TGCGCCAGCAGCTTGGCAGGACCGGGTAGAAAACTGTTTTTT

abundance: -
d_gene: -
v_gene: TRBV28
j_gene: TRBJ1-6
CDR3aa: CASSLSRTLYNSPLHF
CDR3nt: TGTGCCAGCAGTTTATCCAGGACCCTCTATAATTCACCCCTCCACTTT

abundance: -
d_gene: -
v_gene: TRBV2
j_gene: TRBJ1-1
CDR3aa: CASSKGENTEAFF
CDR3nt: TGTGCCAGCAGTAAGGGAGAGAACACTGAAGCTTTCTTT

abundance: -
d_gene: -
v_gene: TRBV28
j_gene: TRBJ1-5
CDR3aa: CASSPIDRVHQPQHF
CDR3nt: TGTGCCAGCAGTCCCATTGATAGGGTGCATCAGCCCCAGCATTTT

abundance: -
d_gene: -
v_gene: TRBV2
j_gene: TRBJ2-5
CDR3aa: CASRMRIRDSQETQYF
CDR3nt: TGTGCCAGCAGGATGCGGATCCGGGACTCACAAGAGACCCAGTACTTC

abundance: -
d_gene: -
v_gene: TRBV9
j_gene: TRBJ1-2
CDR3aa: CASSGDGNYGYTF
CDR3nt: TGTGCCAGCAGCGGAGACGGAAACTATGGCTACACCTTC

abundance: -
d_gene: -
v_gene: TRBV11-2
j_gene: TRBJ2-1
CDR3aa: CASSSEGYEQFF
CDR3nt: TGTGCCAGCAGCTCCGAGGGGTATGAGCAGTTCTTC

abundance: -
d_gene: -
v_gene: TRBV7-6
j_gene: TRBJ2-1
CDR3aa: CASSLVLGAEQFF
CDR3nt: TGTGCCAGCAGCTTAGTGTTGGGAGCTGAGCAGTTCTTC

abundance: few
d_gene: -
v_gene: TRBV18
j_gene: TRBJ2-3
CDR3aa: CASSPPGGPDTQYF
CDR3nt: TGTGCCAGCTCACCTCCTGGGGGACCCGATACGCAGTATTTT

abundance: -
d_gene: -
v_gene: TRBV7-6
j_gene: TRBJ1-1
CDR3aa: CASSATVNTEAFF
CDR3nt: TGTGCCAGCAGCGCGACGGTGAACACTGAAGCTTTCTTT

abundance: -
d_gene: -
v_gene: TRBV27
j_gene: TRBJ2-5
CDR3aa: CASRKRRQALQETQYF
CDR3nt: TGTGCCAGTCGGAAAAGGCGACAGGCCCTCCAAGAGACCCAGTACTTC

abundance: -
d_gene: TRBD1
v_gene: TRBV6-5
j_gene: TRBJ1-3
CDR3aa: CASRRQGQGNTIYF
CDR3nt: TGTGCCAGCAGGCGACAGGGCCAAGGAAACACCATATATTTT

abundance: -
d_gene: -
v_gene: TRBV19
j_gene: TRBJ1-1
CDR3aa: CASRRTATEAFF
CDR3nt: TGTGCCAGTAGACGGACTGCAACCGAAGCTTTCTTT